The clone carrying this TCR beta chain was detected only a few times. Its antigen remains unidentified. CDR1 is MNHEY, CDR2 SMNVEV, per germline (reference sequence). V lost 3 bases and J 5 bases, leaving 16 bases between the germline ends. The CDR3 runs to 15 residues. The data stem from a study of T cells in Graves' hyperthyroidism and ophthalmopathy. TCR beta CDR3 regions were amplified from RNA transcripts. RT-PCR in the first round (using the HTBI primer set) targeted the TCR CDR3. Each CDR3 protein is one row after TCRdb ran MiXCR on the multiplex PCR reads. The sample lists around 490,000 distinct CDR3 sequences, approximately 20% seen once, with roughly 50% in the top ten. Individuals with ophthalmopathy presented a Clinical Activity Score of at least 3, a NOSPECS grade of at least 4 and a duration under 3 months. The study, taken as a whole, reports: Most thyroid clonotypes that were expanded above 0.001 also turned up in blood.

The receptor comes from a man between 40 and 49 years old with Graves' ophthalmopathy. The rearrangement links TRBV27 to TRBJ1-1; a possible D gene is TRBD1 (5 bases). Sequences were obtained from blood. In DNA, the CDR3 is TGTGCCAGCAGTTTCCTGGGACCGTCGGGTACTGAAGCTTTCTTT. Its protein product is CASSFLGPSGTEAFF.